This T cell receptor beta chain stems from a study of T cells in tumors after PD-1 blockade. Points on this clone: What it binds is unknown.

CDR1 and CDR2 (germline): KGHDR, SFDVKD. The CDR3 is 14 residues long. V dropped 4 bases and J dropped 4 bases, with 12 bases sitting between them. Tumor or blood genomic DNA was sequenced, with inputs of about 550 ng to 6,004 ng. Using immunoSEQ multiplex PCR, the repertoire was profiled, and TCRdb retains in-frame clones only, with some absent. Counted here are around 35,000 clones, 73% occurring once; the ten biggest clones make up roughly 37%. Study-level results: Some novel exhausted tumor clones appeared in pre-treatment blood, suggesting peripheral recruitment.

The source of this sequence is a human donor with basal cell carcinoma. Sequencing used PBMCs, obtained after anti-PD-1 treatment. The chain carries TRBV24-1 and TRBJ1-1; D may be TRBD1 (5 bases). This CDR3 is CATSDGGGSTEAFF. CDR3 nucleotides: TGTGCCACCAGTGACGGGGGGGGGTCCACTGAAGCTTTCTTT.